This is a list of T cell receptor beta chains from one sample in a study of early T cells in non-severe SARS-CoV-2 infection. Each CDR3 protein is one row after TCRdb ran MiXCR on the 5' RACE reads. Altogether 90,000 to 100,000 distinct CDR3 sequences are present, 13% being singletons, with the ten largest covering around 2%. Material for sequencing was whole blood. Every receptor here comes from an adult who was a healthcare worker with PCR-confirmed SARS-CoV-2 infection or an uninfected control (not recorded which). CDR3s include the opening cysteine and the closing phenylalanine or tryptophan. D genes are given only for firm matches. Where a row states a size, it is once, few, many or the class of an expanded clone; other rows omit it.

>TRBJ1-1|TRBV3-1|.|many
TGTGCCAGCAGCCCAGGCCTAATGAACACTGAAGCTTTCTTT
CASSPGLMNTEAFF
>TRBJ1-4|TRBV28|.|.
TGTGCCAGTTGGCCGGCAACTAATGAAAAACTGTTTTTT
CASWPATNEKLFF
>TRBJ2-7|TRBV18|TRBD1|many
TGTGCCAGCTCACCCTCGGACAGGGCTCGACCCTTCTACGAGCAGTACTTC
CASSPSDRARPFYEQYF
>TRBJ2-7|TRBV10-3|.|many
TGTGCCATCAGTGACCCGATGGGTGAGCAGTACTTC
CAISDPMGEQYF
>TRBJ2-7|TRBV13|.|many
TGTGCCAGCAGCTTCGGCGTCGGGGACATGAACGAGCAGTACTTC
CASSFGVGDMNEQYF
>TRBJ2-7|TRBV28|.|.
TGTGCCAGCAGTCTGGGACATGAGGAGCAGTACTTC
CASSLGHEEQYF
>TRBJ1-1|TRBV6-1|.|few
TGTGCCAGCAGTGAAAATGCGGTAGCTGAAGCTTTCTTT
CASSENAVAEAFF
>TRBJ2-7|TRBV7-2|TRBD2|many
TGTGCCAGCAGCTCCGGGGGGGTCGAGCAGTACTTC
CASSSGGVEQYF
>TRBJ2-5|TRBV12-3/TRBV12-4|TRBD1|.
TGTGCCAGCAGTTTACAGGGCAGGGGGCCACAAGAGACCCAGTACTTC
CASSLQGRGPQETQYF
>TRBJ1-1|TRBV11-2|TRBD1|many
TGTGCCAGCACCCGGACAGGGGGCAATACTGAAGCTTTCTTT
CASTRTGGNTEAFF
>TRBJ2-7|TRBV28|TRBD1|many
TGTGCCAGCAGTCTCGACAGGGGGCCCTACGAGCAGTACTTC
CASSLDRGPYEQYF
>TRBJ1-3|TRBV18|.|many
TGTGCCAGCTCGCGGCACGGAAACACCATATATTTT
CASSRHGNTIYF
>TRBJ2-1|TRBV3-1|.|once
TGTGCCAGCAGCCCCGACCTAGGAGGGTCGAATGAGCAGTTCTTC
CASSPDLGGSNEQFF
>TRBJ2-1|TRBV18|TRBD2|few
TGTGCCAGCTCACCCGGGACTAGCGGGGGATCCAATGAGCAGTTCTTC
CASSPGTSGGSNEQFF
>TRBJ2-1|TRBV28|TRBD1|few
TGTGCCAGCAGCCCAGACAGGGTGGGAGAGTTCTTC
CASSPDRVGEFF
>TRBJ2-2|TRBV5-1|.|.
TGCGCCAGCAGCCCCCAGGGGAGCTCAGCCGGGGAGCTGTTTTTT
CASSPQGSSAGELFF
>TRBJ2-7|TRBV7-2|TRBD1|many
TGTGCCAGCAGCTCGTACAGGGGAACGCTGTACTTC
CASSSYRGTLYF
>TRBJ1-1|TRBV9|.|few
TGTGCCAGCAGCCCCCGGGAGGGGGCTGAAGCTTTCTTT
CASSPREGAEAFF
>TRBJ1-5|TRBV18|.|many
TGTGCCAGCTCACCAAGCAGGGACCTTCAGCCCCAGCATTTT
CASSPSRDLQPQHF
>TRBJ2-5|TRBV27|.|.
TGTGCCAGCAGTTTAAGGGGGTCTCCGCGGGAGACCCAGTACTTC
CASSLRGSPRETQYF
>TRBJ1-4|TRBV27|.|few
TGTGCCAGCAGTCCTAACCCCGCAACTAATGAAAAACTGTTTTTT
CASSPNPATNEKLFF
>TRBJ1-2|TRBV7-9|.|many
TGTGCCAGCAGCGACGGAACCAGGAACTATGGCTACACCTTC
CASSDGTRNYGYTF
>TRBJ2-2|TRBV20-1|.|many
TGCAGTGCTAGTAATCCCCGTCGTGTCACCGGGGAGCTGTTTTTT
CSASNPRRVTGELFF
>TRBJ2-3|TRBV6-5|.|.
TGTGCCAGCAGTTACTCGAGACAGCCACCAGATACGCAGTATTTT
CASSYSRQPPDTQYF
>TRBJ2-3|TRBV20-1|.|.
TGCAGTGCTAGACTAGTAGATACGCAGTATTTT
CSARLVDTQYF
>TRBJ2-6|TRBV27|.|many
TGTGCCAGCAGCCCCTGGGGGGCCAACGTCCTGACTTTC
CASSPWGANVLTF
>TRBJ2-1|TRBV4-2|TRBD2|many
TGTGCCAGCAGCCAAGCCTTTGGCGGGGGGACATACAATGAGCAGTTCTTC
CASSQAFGGGTYNEQFF
>TRBJ2-3|TRBV10-3|TRBD2|many
TGTGCCTCCCGGGACCTAGCGGGGTACACAGATACGCAGTATTTT
CASRDLAGYTDTQYF
>TRBJ1-4|TRBV2|.|few
TGTGCCAGCAGTGAATGGGGCCTGGGGGGCGAAAAACTGTTTTTT
CASSEWGLGGEKLFF
>TRBJ1-2|TRBV7-3|.|many
TGTGCCAGCAGCCCAGACGCTGGGGCCTATGATGGCTACACCTTC
CASSPDAGAYDGYTF
>TRBJ2-1|TRBV2|.|.
TGTGCCAGCAGTGAAAGACAGCTTAAAGGGGGGTTCTTC
CASSERQLKGGFF
>TRBJ1-6|TRBV7-6|TRBD1|many
TGTGCCAGCAGCTCTGGACAGGGGGGAAATTCACCCCTCCACTTT
CASSSGQGGNSPLHF
>TRBJ2-1|TRBV29-1|TRBD2|.
TGCAGCGTTCCGGGGGGCTACAATGAGCAGTTCTTC
CSVPGGYNEQFF
>TRBJ1-1|TRBV20-1|.|.
TGCAGTGCCCTCTCAGCCCCGAGCGAAGCTTTCTTT
CSALSAPSEAFF
>TRBJ2-3|TRBV7-2|.|.
TGTGCCAGCAGCTTAGCGGGGCCCCCTAGCACAGATACGCAGTATTTT
CASSLAGPPSTDTQYF
>TRBJ2-7|TRBV4-1|TRBD1|few
TGCGCCAGCAGCCAAGGCCGACAGGGGCCCTACGAGCAGTACTTC
CASSQGRQGPYEQYF
>TRBJ2-2|TRBV28|.|.
TGTGCCAGCAGTTTTTTCAGCATCAGGGCCTCCGGGGAGCTGTTTTTT
CASSFFSIRASGELFF
>TRBJ2-5|TRBV28|.|.
TGTGCCAGCAGTTTGATGGACGAGACCCAGTACTTC
CASSLMDETQYF
>TRBJ1-1|TRBV7-2|.|many
TGTGCCAGCAGCTTAGTACGGGGGACTGAAGCTTTCTTT
CASSLVRGTEAFF
>TRBJ2-7|TRBV5-1|TRBD1|.
TGCGCCAGCAGCTTGCCCGGGGGGACAGGGGGCAACGGGCAGTACTTC
CASSLPGGTGGNGQYF
>TRBJ1-5|TRBV20-1|.|few
TGCAGTGCTGGAGGGAGGGCGAATCAGCCCCAGCATTTT
CSAGGRANQPQHF
>TRBJ2-5|TRBV7-2|.|many
TGTGCCAGCAGCTTGGGCGGGAACCAAGAGACCCAGTACTTC
CASSLGGNQETQYF
>TRBJ2-7|TRBV15|.|.
TGTGCCACCAGCAGCACGGGGTTCTACGAGCAGTACTTC
CATSSTGFYEQYF
>TRBJ2-2|TRBV6-2/TRBV6-3|TRBD1|few
TGTGCCAGCAACCCCCTGACAGGGCCTTACACCGGGGAGCTGTTTTTT
CASNPLTGPYTGELFF
>TRBJ1-2|TRBV29-1|TRBD1|many
TGCAGCGTTATAGGACAGGGGGCCAATGGCTACACCTTC
CSVIGQGANGYTF
>TRBJ2-7|TRBV29-1|TRBD2|few
TGCAGCGTTGGGGGGGGTCAGACCTACGAGCAGTACTTC
CSVGGGQTYEQYF
>TRBJ1-3|TRBV27|TRBD1|.
TGTGCCAGCCTACAGGGGACTGGAAACACCATATATTTT
CASLQGTGNTIYF
>TRBJ1-6|TRBV5-1|.|few
TGCGCCAGCAGCTTGAGCATTGCAGGCCGAGGGGTATATAATTCACCCCTCCACTTT
CASSLSIAGRGVYNSPLHF
>TRBJ2-3|TRBV9|TRBD2|.
TGTGCCAGCAGCGAGCGGGGGGCAAGCACAGATACGCAGTATTTT
CASSERGASTDTQYF
>TRBJ2-1|TRBV18|.|few
TGTGCCAGCTCACCCTACCTCGCACCGCTAGCGAGGAGCTCCTACAATGAGCAGTTCTTC
CASSPYLAPLARSSYNEQFF
>TRBJ2-1|TRBV11-2|TRBD2|.
TGTGCCAGCAGCCCAAATGGACTAGCGGGGGGACCATTCAGCTCCTACAATGAGCAGTTCTTC
CASSPNGLAGGPFSSYNEQFF
>TRBJ1-2|TRBV7-2|TRBD1|.
TGTGCCAGCAGCTTAGGCGACAGGGGGCTCTATGGCTACACCTTC
CASSLGDRGLYGYTF
>TRBJ2-7|TRBV25-1|.|few
TGTGCCAGCAGTGAATCGGACACACGCTCCTACGAGCAGTACTTC
CASSESDTRSYEQYF
>TRBJ1-2|TRBV18|TRBD1|.
TGTGCCAGCTCACCAACAGGGGGCGCGAGTGGCTACACCTTC
CASSPTGGASGYTF
>TRBJ1-5|TRBV10-2|TRBD1|many
TGCGCCAGCAGCTCCTCCGGGACAGGGAACGGCCAGCCCCAGCATTTT
CASSSSGTGNGQPQHF